This passage covers 13 T cell receptor beta chains from one sample sequenced in a study of cytomegalovirus exposure and HLA in healthy donors. Researchers ran the PCR with 60 Vbeta and 13 Jbeta primers. The data were produced by immunoSEQ multiplex PCR, yet TCRdb's version contains in-frame clones alone and is incomplete. In the table there are about 200,000 clones, about 80% of which are singletons. The sample comprised PBMCs. Receptors were obtained from a woman in her 30s in good health and CMV-seropositive.

The chain uses TRBV4-1 and TRBJ1-5, with a possible D match to TRBD1 (6 bases). The V end lost 0 bases, the J end lost 4 bases, and 16 bases lay between the germline ends. Germline CDR1 and CDR2: MGHRA and YSYEKL. There are 17 residues in the CDR3. The chain's CDR3 is CASSQDGGQKSNQPQHF. The CDR3 bases are TGCGCCAGCAGCCAAGATGGAGGACAGAAGAGTAATCAGCCCCAGCATTTT.

The J gene is TRBJ1-1, the V gene TRBV11-3; D is perhaps TRBD1 (6 bases). V was cut by 0 bases and J by 1 base, with 6 bases left in between. The germline CDR1 and CDR2 sequences are SGHNT and YENEEA. The length of the CDR3 is 14 residues. CDR3 region: CASSLEDRNTEAFF. The CDR3 DNA is TGTGCCAGCAGCTTAGAGGACAGGAACACTGAAGCTTTCTTT.

The V call is TRBV5-6, the J call TRBJ1-4; D is ambiguous. Germline-derived CDR1 and CDR2 are SGHDT and YYEEEE. This CDR3 comprises 15 residues. The ends were cut back, 4 bases at V and 7 bases at J, with 17 bases in the middle. The CDR3 DNA follows: TGTGCCAGCAGCGACTCAGAGGTCGGAGGTGAAAAACTGTTTTTT. Amino acids: CASSDSEVGGEKLFF.

The chain links TRBV4-3 to TRBJ1-5, with a weak D call TRBD1 (5 bases). CDR1 and CDR2 from the germline V gene are LGHNA and YSLEER. The CDR3 sequence is 15 residues long. With 0 bases removed from V and 4 bases from J, the gap between germline ends came to 10 bases. CDR3 nucleotide sequence: TGCGCCAGCAGCCAAGACAGGGTCGGAAATCAGCCCCAGCATTTT. This gives the protein CASSQDRVGNQPQHF.

The V gene is TRBV4-3, the J gene TRBJ2-1, with 7 positions matching TRBD2. The germline gives CDR1 LGHNA, CDR2 YSLEER. J was trimmed by 8 bases and V by 0 bases; bases with no gene match: 10. CDR3 size: 16 residues. The CDR3 DNA sequence: TGCGCCAGCAGCCAAGACCGATTTAGCGGGTCGGATGAGCAGTTCTTC. Its protein is CASSQDRFSGSDEQFF.

The genes are TRBV14 and TRBJ1-1; the D is unclear. The germline V gene encodes CDR1 SGHDN and CDR2 FVKESK. Trimming left V 4 bases short and J 4 bases short, with 10 bases between. The CDR3 contains 13 residues. DNA of the CDR3: TGTGCCAGCAGCCCCCGTCCGGTCACTGAAGCTTTCTTT. This translates into CASSPRPVTEAFF.

The rearrangement uses TRBV13 and TRBJ2-3; TRBD2 matches 7 bases. The ends lost 5 bases at V and 3 bases at J; junction bases unmatched: 8. The V gene's germline CDR1 is PRHDT and CDR2 FYEKMQ (reference sequence). The CDR3 extends over 15 amino acids. The CDR3 reads CASSRGVRGTDTQYF. CDR3 sequence (DNA): TGTGCCAGCAGCCGGGGGGTTAGGGGAACAGATACGCAGTATTTT.

This chain connects TRBV4-3 to TRBJ2-7; 12 bases map to TRBD1. The CDR3 covers 16 residues. The germline V gene encodes CDR1 LGHNA and CDR2 YSLEER. V shed 3 bases and J 7 bases; nucleotides not matched to a gene: 10. The CDR3, as DNA: TGCGCCAGCAGCCATTCCACCGGGACAGGGGGCGGGGAGCAGTACTTC. Its protein is CASSHSTGTGGGEQYF.

The V gene is TRBV11-3, the J gene TRBJ1-1, with a weak D call TRBD1 (5 bases). CDR1 SGHNT and CDR2 YENEEA come from the germline V gene. The CDR3 length is 14 residues. Deletions cut 6 bases from V and 0 bases from J, with 11 bases between. CDR3 amino acids: CASSFRALNTEAFF. For the CDR3, the DNA is TGTGCCAGCAGTTTCAGGGCGTTGAACACTGAAGCTTTCTTT. The whole variable domain, filled in from reference TRBV11-3 and TRBJ1-1, reads EAGVVQSPRYKIIEKKQPVAFWCNPISGHNTLYWYLQNLGQGPELLIRYENEEAVDDSQLPKDRFSAERLKGVDSTLKIQPAELGDSAVYLCASSFRALNTEAFFGQGTRLTVV.

This sequence joins TRBV4-1 and TRBJ1-1; D ambiguous. Germline assignment: CDR1 MGHRA and CDR2 YSYEKL. The CDR3 has 13 amino acids. V lost 0 bases and J 5 bases, leaving 7 bases between the germline ends. The CDR3 loop reads CASSQDYPTEAFF. In DNA form, the CDR3 reads TGCGCCAGCAGCCAAGATTATCCTACTGAAGCTTTCTTT.

This clone appeared a few times. The V gene is TRBV4-3, the J gene TRBJ2-4; possibly TRBD2 for D (5 bases). V was cut by 0 bases and J by 3 bases, with 18 bases left in between. CDR1 and CDR2 (germline): LGHNA, YSLEER. There are 18 residues in the CDR3. CDR3 in DNA: TGCGCCAGCAGCCAAGATTACAACCATCTGGGGAGCAAAAACATTCAGTACTTC. This encodes CASSQDYNHLGSKNIQYF.

V and J are TRBV4-1 and TRBJ1-4; TRBD1 agrees at 9 bases. Looked up from germline, CDR1 is MGHRA and CDR2 is YSYEKL. The ends lost 2 bases at V and 7 bases at J; junction bases unmatched: 8. The CDR3 extends over 16 amino acids. The CDR3 here is CASSQILQGASEKLFF. The CDR3 bases are TGCGCCAGCAGCCAAATCCTACAGGGGGCGAGTGAAAAACTGTTTTTT.

Comment on this clone: Compared with germline, one end of the junction differs, possibly owing to a read error. The chain couples TRBV6-1 to TRBJ1-2; D gene unclear. The germline V gene encodes CDR1 MNHNS and CDR2 SASEGT. CDR3 length: 10 amino acids. This chain's CDR3 is CASSEVQVNF. In DNA form, the CDR3 reads TGTGCCAGCAGTGAAGTTCAGGTCAACTTC.